Included here is one T cell receptor (beta chain) sequence, with context. The time point denotes: newly diagnosed GD, antithyroid drugs for less than 3 months. Making the TCR library involved RNA that had been extracted from PBMCs. The data stem from a study of regulatory T cells in long-lasting Graves disease. CDR3 regions were amplified by Arm-PCR using iRepertoire HTBI primers to build TCR beta libraries. TCRdb itself ran the multiplex PCR reads through MiXCR, one entry per CDR3 protein. The data contain about 500,000 distinct CDR3 sequences, about 16% of them singletons. These data were likewise used in another study, on T cells in Graves' hyperthyroidism and ophthalmopathy.

Material: peripheral blood mononuclear cells (PBMCs), obtained at new diagnosis, from a patient treated with antithyroid drugs. The receptor was isolated from a middle-aged man with Graves disease.

The CDR3 loop is CSVEGQGNSYEQYF. The CDR3 coding sequence is TGCAGCGTTGAGGGACAGGGAAACTCCTACGAGCAGTACTTC. The chain combines TRBV29-1 with TRBJ2-7, with 9 positions matching TRBD1. The germline CDR1 and CDR2 sequences are SQVTM and ANQGSEA. Trimming took 3 bases from V and 0 from J; bases not matched to a gene: 3. The CDR3 spans 14 residues.